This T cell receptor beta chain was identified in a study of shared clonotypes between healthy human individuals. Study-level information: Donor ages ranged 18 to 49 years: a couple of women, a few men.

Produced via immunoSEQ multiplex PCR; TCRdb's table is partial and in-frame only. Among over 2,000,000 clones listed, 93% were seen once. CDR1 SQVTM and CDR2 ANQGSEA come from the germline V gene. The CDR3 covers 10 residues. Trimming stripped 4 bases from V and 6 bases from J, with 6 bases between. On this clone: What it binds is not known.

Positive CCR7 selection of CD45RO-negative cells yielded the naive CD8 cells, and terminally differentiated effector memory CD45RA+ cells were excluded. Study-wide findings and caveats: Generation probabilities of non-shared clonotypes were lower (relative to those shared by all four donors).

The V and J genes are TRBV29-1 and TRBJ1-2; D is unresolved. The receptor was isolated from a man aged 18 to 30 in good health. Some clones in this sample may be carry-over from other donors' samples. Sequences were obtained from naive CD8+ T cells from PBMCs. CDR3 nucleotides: TGCAGCGTTGGACTTAATGGCTACACCTTC. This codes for CSVGLNGYTF.